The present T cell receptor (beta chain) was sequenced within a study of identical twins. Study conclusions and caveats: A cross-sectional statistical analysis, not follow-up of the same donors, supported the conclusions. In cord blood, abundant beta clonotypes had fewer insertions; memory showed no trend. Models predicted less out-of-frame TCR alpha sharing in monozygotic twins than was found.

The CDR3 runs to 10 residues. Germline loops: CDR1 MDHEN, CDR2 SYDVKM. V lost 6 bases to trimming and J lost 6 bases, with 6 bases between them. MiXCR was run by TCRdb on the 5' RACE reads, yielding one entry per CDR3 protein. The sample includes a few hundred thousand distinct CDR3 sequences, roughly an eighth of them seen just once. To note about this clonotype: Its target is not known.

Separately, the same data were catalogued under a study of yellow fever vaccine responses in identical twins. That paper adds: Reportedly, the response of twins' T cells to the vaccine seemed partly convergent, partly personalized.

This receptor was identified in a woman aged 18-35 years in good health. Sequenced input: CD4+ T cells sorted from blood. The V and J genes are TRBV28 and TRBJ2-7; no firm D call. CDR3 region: CASSHTEQYF. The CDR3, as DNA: TGTGCCAGCAGCCACACCGAGCAGTACTTC.